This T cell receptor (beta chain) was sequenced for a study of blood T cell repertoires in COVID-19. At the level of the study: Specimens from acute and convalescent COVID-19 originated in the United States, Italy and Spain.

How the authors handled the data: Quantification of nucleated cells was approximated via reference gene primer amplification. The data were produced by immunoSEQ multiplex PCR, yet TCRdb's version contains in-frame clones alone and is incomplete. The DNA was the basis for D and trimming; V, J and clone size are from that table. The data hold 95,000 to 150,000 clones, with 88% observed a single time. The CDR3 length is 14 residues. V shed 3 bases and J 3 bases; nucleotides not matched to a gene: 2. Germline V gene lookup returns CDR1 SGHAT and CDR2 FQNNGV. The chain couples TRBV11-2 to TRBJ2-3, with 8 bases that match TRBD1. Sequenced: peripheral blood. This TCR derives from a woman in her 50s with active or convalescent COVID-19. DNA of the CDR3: TGTGCCAGCAGCTTGGGACAGGTTACAGATACGCAGTATTTT. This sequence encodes CASSLGQVTDTQYF.